This is a list of T cell receptor beta chains from one sample in a study of T cell changes during pregnancy in multiple sclerosis. The repertoire was sequenced with immunoSEQ multiplex PCR; TCRdb's copy has only in-frame clones and lacks some. The sample lists 60,000 or so clones, more than 80% occurring once. The sequencing here drew on peripheral blood, taken in the first trimester of pregnancy. The receptors stem from a female donor in good health, enrolled as a control in a pregnancy study. CDR3s include the opening cysteine and the closing phenylalanine or tryptophan. The D gene is left open where the match is weak. Size values are once, few and many counts, or a class for expanded clones, and some rows have none.

d_call: TRBD1; clone_size: .; v_call: TRBV4-1; j_call: TRBJ2-2; cdr3_aa: CASSQRQGATGELFF; cdr3_nt: TGCGCCAGCAGCCAGCGACAGGGGGCTACCGGGGAGCTGTTTTTT
d_call: .; clone_size: .; v_call: TRBV7-2; j_call: TRBJ1-1; cdr3_aa: CASSLGASNTEAFF; cdr3_nt: TGTGCCAGCAGCTTAGGTGCCAGTAACACTGAAGCTTTCTTT
d_call: .; clone_size: once; v_call: TRBV14; j_call: TRBJ2-3; cdr3_aa: CASSQGDSVAATQYF; cdr3_nt: TGTGCCAGCAGCCAAGGAGATTCAGTGGCGGCTACGCAGTATTTT
d_call: .; clone_size: .; v_call: TRBV14; j_call: TRBJ1-4; cdr3_aa: CASSQVRSGEKLFF; cdr3_nt: TGTGCCAGCAGCCAAGTGAGGTCTGGGGAAAAACTGTTTTTT
d_call: .; clone_size: .; v_call: TRBV7-2; j_call: TRBJ2-6; cdr3_aa: CASSTPGHSSGANVLTF; cdr3_nt: TGTGCCAGCAGCACACCGGGACACAGCTCTGGGGCCAACGTCCTGACTTTC
d_call: .; clone_size: .; v_call: TRBV10-2; j_call: TRBJ1-1; cdr3_aa: CASFVGPGVGTEAFF; cdr3_nt: TGCGCCAGCTTCGTGGGGCCAGGGGTTGGCACTGAAGCTTTCTTT
d_call: TRBD1; clone_size: .; v_call: TRBV9; j_call: TRBJ1-1; cdr3_aa: CASSPDRAGYTEAFF; cdr3_nt: TGTGCCAGCAGCCCCGACAGGGCGGGATACACTGAAGCTTTCTTT
d_call: TRBD2; clone_size: once; v_call: TRBV19; j_call: TRBJ2-7; cdr3_aa: CASASGASYEQYF; cdr3_nt: TGTGCCAGTGCTAGCGGAGCCTCCTACGAGCAGTACTTC
d_call: TRBD1; clone_size: .; v_call: TRBV18; j_call: TRBJ2-7; cdr3_aa: CASSPTGGRWDEQYF; cdr3_nt: TGTGCCAGCTCACCAACAGGGGGCCGTTGGGACGAGCAGTACTTC
d_call: .; clone_size: .; v_call: TRBV6-1; j_call: TRBJ2-5; cdr3_aa: CASSPRGQETQYF; cdr3_nt: TGTGCCAGCAGTCCCCGGGGCCAAGAGACCCAGTACTTC
d_call: .; clone_size: .; v_call: TRBV7-2; j_call: TRBJ2-2; cdr3_aa: CASSLETANTGELFF; cdr3_nt: TGTGCCAGCAGCTTAGAAACAGCGAACACCGGGGAGCTGTTTTTT
d_call: .; clone_size: .; v_call: TRBV11-2; j_call: TRBJ1-5; cdr3_aa: CASSLDGGGFGQPQHF; cdr3_nt: TGTGCCAGCAGCTTAGATGGGGGGGGGTTCGGTCAGCCCCAGCATTTT
d_call: .; clone_size: .; v_call: TRBV19; j_call: TRBJ2-7; cdr3_aa: CASSMTGSGIDEQYF; cdr3_nt: TGTGCCAGTAGTATGACAGGTTCAGGTATCGACGAGCAGTACTTC
d_call: .; clone_size: .; v_call: TRBV6-1; j_call: TRBJ2-7; cdr3_aa: CASSEGTVNYEQYF; cdr3_nt: TGTGCCAGCAGTGAAGGGACAGTTAATTACGAGCAGTACTTC
d_call: TRBD1; clone_size: .; v_call: TRBV29-1; j_call: TRBJ1-1; cdr3_aa: CSVRGQGSSGTEAFF; cdr3_nt: TGCAGCGTTAGGGGGCAGGGGTCCAGTGGGACTGAAGCTTTCTTT
d_call: TRBD1; clone_size: .; v_call: TRBV30; j_call: TRBJ1-3; cdr3_aa: CAWRGTGGKNTIYF; cdr3_nt: TGTGCCTGGAGGGGGACAGGGGGTAAAAACACCATATATTTT
d_call: .; clone_size: .; v_call: TRBV29-1; j_call: TRBJ2-7; cdr3_aa: CSVGAGGMGGDYEQYF; cdr3_nt: TGCAGCGTTGGGGCTGGAGGGATGGGCGGAGACTACGAGCAGTACTTC
d_call: .; clone_size: .; v_call: TRBV7-7; j_call: TRBJ2-5; cdr3_aa: CASSLGVRAQETQYF; cdr3_nt: TGTGCCAGCAGCTTAGGGGTCAGGGCCCAAGAGACCCAGTACTTC
d_call: .; clone_size: .; v_call: TRBV18; j_call: TRBJ1-5; cdr3_aa: CASSSSSFNQPQHF; cdr3_nt: TGTGCCAGCTCAAGCTCGTCATTCAATCAGCCCCAGCATTTT